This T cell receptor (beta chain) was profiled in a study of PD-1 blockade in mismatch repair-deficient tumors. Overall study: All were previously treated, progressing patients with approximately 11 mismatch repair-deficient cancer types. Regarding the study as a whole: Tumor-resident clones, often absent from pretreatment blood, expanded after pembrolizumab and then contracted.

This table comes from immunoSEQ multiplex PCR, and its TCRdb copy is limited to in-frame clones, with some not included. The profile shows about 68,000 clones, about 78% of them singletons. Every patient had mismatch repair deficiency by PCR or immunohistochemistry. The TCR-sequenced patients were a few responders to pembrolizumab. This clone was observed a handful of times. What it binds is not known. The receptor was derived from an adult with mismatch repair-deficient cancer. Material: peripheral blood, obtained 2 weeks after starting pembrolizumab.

In DNA form, the CDR3 reads TGTGCCAGCACACGGGATGCCGCTGCCCCGCCCCAGGATGAAGCTTTCTTT. This gives the protein CASTRDAAAPPQDEAFF. The chain employs TRBV2 and TRBJ1-1; D gene ambiguous. V lost 7 bases and J 7 bases, leaving 28 bases between the germline ends. The CDR3 spans 17 residues. CDR1 and CDR2 (germline): SNHLY, FYNNEI.